This TCR beta chain comes out of a study of shared clonotypes between healthy human individuals. Using immunoSEQ multiplex PCR, the repertoire was profiled, and TCRdb retains in-frame clones only, with some absent. The sample contains approximately 2.5 million clones, approximately 93% of which appear only once. Trimming took off 0 bases at V and 6 bases at J, with 14 bases between the two ends. Germline V gene data show CDR1 as SNHLY and CDR2 as FYNNEI. The CDR3 consists of 15 residues. The clonotype originates from a young man in good health. Some clones in this sample may be carry-over from other donors' samples. The chain recombines TRBV2 with TRBJ1-2; tentatively, D is TRBD1 (5 bases). Sequences were obtained from naive CD4+ T cells from PBMCs. Sample subset: CD45RA+ positively selected. CDR3 sequence: CASSEAVREGHGYTF. In DNA, the CDR3 is TGTGCCAGCAGTGAAGCTGTCAGGGAGGGCCATGGCTACACCTTC.